Shown below are 27 T cell receptor beta chains from a single sample sequenced in a study of cytomegalovirus exposure and HLA in healthy donors (dated by TCRdb to about 2017). Receptors were amplified or captured by the immunoSEQ multiplex PCR assay. The multiplex PCR relied on a mix of 60 forward primers for TCR Vbeta segments and 13 reverse primers for TCR Jbeta segments. TCRdb re-hosts the immuneACCESS table, in-frame sequences only. Its copies lack some clones; in the studies checked, an unresolved V gene accounts for under half of them, and the cause for the rest is not known. Recorded for this sample are about 120,000 clones; around 76% of them occurred a single time. 13% of the sample is held by the ten biggest clonotypes. Sequencing was carried out using PBMCs. The receptors here all came from a man younger than 40 in good health and CMV-seropositive.

The genes are TRBV2 and TRBJ1-3, with no clear D. CDR1 SNHLY and CDR2 FYNNEI come from the germline V gene. The CDR3 is made up of 14 amino acids. Trimming left V 5 bases short and J 2 bases short, with 10 bases between. Here the CDR3 DNA reads TGTGCCAGCAGTTCCCGCGGGACTGGAAACACCATATATTTT. Amino acid sequence: CASSSRGTGNTIYF.

This clone was seen more than once but under ten times. The chain couples TRBV5-4 to TRBJ2-2; 7 bases are a match to TRBD1. The CDR3 sequence is 16 residues long. Germline V gene sequence: CDR1 SGHNT, CDR2 YYREEE (reference sequence). With 10 bases clipped from V and 4 bases from J, the junction kept 16 bases outside the gene matches. The DNA for the CDR3 is TGTGCCTGGCGATTAGGGGGCGTCAGGGGCACCGGGGAGCTGTTTTTT. Residues: CAWRLGGVRGTGELFF. Drawing the rest from reference TRBV5-4 and TRBJ2-2, the complete variable domain is ETGVTQSPTHLIKTRGQQVTLRCSSQSGHNTVSWYQQALGQGPQFIFQYYREEENGRGNFPPRFSGLQFPNYSSELNVNALELDDSALYLCAWRLGGVRGTGELFFGEGSRLTVL.

The CDR3 nucleotides are TGTGCCAGTAGTCCGGAGTGGAGGTACGAGCAGTACTTC. Translated, it gives CASSPEWRYEQYF. The J gene is TRBJ2-7, the V gene TRBV19, with D maybe TRBD2 (5 bases). V lost 5 bases to trimming and J lost 4 bases, with 12 bases between them. The CDR3 has 13 amino acids. Germline loops: CDR1 LNHDA, CDR2 SQIVND (reference sequence).

The rearrangement uses TRBV13 and TRBJ2-5; 7 nucleotides match TRBD1. Gene TRBJ2-7 matches the end of the DNA better, so the J call may be wrong. Germline CDR1 is PRHDT and CDR2 is FYEKMQ (reference sequence). This CDR3 region has 14 residues. DNA for the CDR3: TGTGCCAGCAGCCCTGGGCAGGGGGCCTACGAGCAGTACTTC. Translation: CASSPGQGAYEQYF.

The genes are TRBV5-6 and TRBJ1-2; no firm D call. This CDR3 contains 12 residues. CDR1 is SGHDT and CDR2 is YYEEEE in the germline V gene. Trimming left V 0 bases short and J 4 bases short, with 4 bases between. CDR3 in DNA: TGTGCCAGCAGCTTGGACAGCTATGGCTACACCTTC. Protein product: CASSLDSYGYTF.

The chain joins TRBV28 to TRBJ2-3; TRBD1 aligns across 8 bases. Germline V gene data show CDR1 as MDHEN and CDR2 as SYDVKM. The CDR3 consists of 16 residues. The ends lost 6 bases at V and 0 bases at J; junction bases unmatched: 8. Here the CDR3 DNA reads TGTGCCAGCAGCTACGGACAGGGCTCTAGCACAGATACGCAGTATTTT. It specifies CASSYGQGSSTDTQYF.

V gene TRBV27 combines with J gene TRBJ2-1; TRBD2 might be the D (5 bases). This CDR3 spans 15 amino acids. From germline, CDR1 is MNHEY and CDR2 SMNVEV (reference sequence). V lost 4 bases, J lost 8 bases, and 18 bases lay in between. CDR3 sequence: CASSSRGRGRDEQFF. The CDR3 bases are TGTGCCAGCAGTTCACGAGGAAGAGGGAGAGATGAGCAGTTCTTC.

With respect to this clone: Other DNA sequences of this sample code for an identical CDR3. The chain employs TRBV5-1 and TRBJ2-2; TRBD1 aligns across 7 bases. Looked up from germline, CDR1 is SGHRS and CDR2 is YFSETQ. V dropped 2 bases and J dropped 5; count of bases not matched to a gene: 15. CDR3 size: 18 residues. CDR3 region: CASSFLSPGQSSTGELFF. CDR3 DNA: TGCGCCAGCAGCTTCTTATCCCCGGGACAGAGTTCGACCGGGGAGCTGTTTTTT.

This clone was seen a handful of times. The rearrangement links TRBV5-6 to TRBJ1-1; unclear D gene. Trimming took 2 bases from V and 4 from J, leaving 9 bases between them. The CDR3 length is 13 residues. Germline values: CDR1 SGHDT, CDR2 YYEEEE. The CDR3 sequence is CASSLQSSTEAFF. The DNA for the CDR3 is TGTGCCAGCAGCTTACAGTCGTCCACTGAAGCTTTCTTT.

V gene TRBV27 combines with J gene TRBJ1-4, with D perhaps TRBD1 (6 bases). Germline loops: CDR1 MNHEY, CDR2 SMNVEV (reference sequence). The germline V and J ends were trimmed by 2 bases and 4 bases, with 14 bases remaining between them. The CDR3 covers 16 residues. The CDR3, as DNA: TGTGCCAGCAGTTTACGCCCGGACAGAAGTAATGAAAAACTGTTTTTT. Protein product: CASSLRPDRSNEKLFF.

J is TRBJ2-7 and V is TRBV28; D might be TRBD1 (5 bases). The germline CDR1 and CDR2 sequences are MDHEN and SYDVKM. Deletions cut 5 bases from V and 2 bases from J, with 19 bases between. The CDR3 sequence is 16 residues long. CDR3 sequence: CASSLPGPGFTYEQYF. For the CDR3, the DNA is TGTGCCAGCAGTCTACCCGGTCCAGGGTTTACCTACGAGCAGTACTTC.

This clone showed up just once. This chain uses TRBV7-2 with TRBJ1-3; TRBD1 might be the D (5 bases). Per germline, CDR1 SGHTA and CDR2 FQGNSA. The CDR3 is made up of 14 amino acids. V was clipped by 4 bases and J by 2 bases, with 9 bases between them. CDR3: CASSWGGAGNTIYF. The CDR3 bases are TGTGCCAGCAGCTGGGGGGGGGCTGGAAACACCATATATTTT.

This CDR3 reads CASSLGWAPSYEQYF. The CDR3 bases are TGTGCCAGCAGCTTAGGTTGGGCTCCATCCTACGAGCAGTACTTC. This chain links TRBV7-9 with TRBJ2-7, with D hard to call. Germline assignment: CDR1 SEHNR and CDR2 FQNEAQ (reference sequence). The CDR3 extends over 15 amino acids. V dropped 1 base and J dropped 1 base, with 11 bases sitting between them.

This chain joins TRBV27 and TRBJ2-7; 7 bases match TRBD1. In germline, CDR1 is MNHEY, CDR2 SMNVEV (reference sequence). Trimming removed 5 bases from V and 2 bases from J; junction bases left unmatched: 12. The CDR3 length is 16 residues. As DNA, the CDR3 is TGTGCCAGCAGTCCAACAGGGGTCGACAGTACCTACGAGCAGTACTTC. It specifies CASSPTGVDSTYEQYF.

This chain links TRBV7-9 with TRBJ1-6; 7 nucleotides agree with TRBD1. The CDR3 extends over 15 amino acids. After removal of 3 bases from V and 8 bases from J, the junction contained 7 bases not matched to a gene. Germline V lookup: CDR1 SEHNR, CDR2 FQNEAQ (reference sequence). The CDR3 nucleotides are TGTGCCAGCAGCTTGGGGGGACAGCTACATTCACCCCTCCACTTT. This encodes CASSLGGQLHSPLHF.

This chain uses TRBV30 with TRBJ2-1; 8 bases match TRBD2. Per germline, CDR1 GTSNPN and CDR2 SVGIG (reference sequence). Trimming removed 3 bases from V and 4 bases from J; junction bases left unmatched: 5. This CDR3 region has 14 residues. The CDR3 DNA reads as TGTGCCTGGAGCCCTTCGGGGGGGTACAATGAGCAGTTCTTC. This encodes CAWSPSGGYNEQFF.

The count of this clone is one. This chain joins TRBV9 and TRBJ2-1, with a weak D call TRBD1 (7 bases). Trimming stripped 4 bases from V and 1 base from J, with 12 bases between. This CDR3 comprises 15 residues. Germline V gene lookup returns CDR1 SGDLS and CDR2 YYNGEE. CDR3 sequence: CASSPQGGSYNEQFF. In nucleotides, the CDR3 is TGTGCCAGCAGCCCCCAGGGGGGTTCCTACAATGAGCAGTTCTTC.

The rearrangement links TRBV28 to TRBJ2-3, with D possibly being TRBD2 (6 bases). Germline loops: CDR1 MDHEN, CDR2 SYDVKM. The CDR3 loop spans 16 amino acids. Deletions cut 3 bases from V and 2 bases from J, with 15 bases between. The CDR3 sequence is CASSFSGTPTTDTQYF. The DNA for the CDR3 is TGTGCCAGCAGTTTTTCTGGGACTCCCACCACAGATACGCAGTATTTT.

The V call is TRBV29-1, the J call TRBJ1-1, with D uncertain. The length of the CDR3 is 12 residues. The V gene's germline CDR1 is SQVTM and CDR2 ANQGSEA. Trimming removed 4 bases at V and 4 bases at J, with 10 bases between. The CDR3, as DNA: TGCAGCGTTGGAACGTCGAGCACTGAAGCTTTCTTT. This codes for CSVGTSSTEAFF.

This sequence joins TRBV28 and TRBJ2-5, with 8 bases fitting TRBD2. Matching the DNA end better, TRBJ2-7 makes the J call doubtful. The CDR3 sequence is 13 residues long. Looked up from germline, CDR1 is MDHEN and CDR2 is SYDVKM. DNA of the CDR3: TGTGCCAGCAGCCTAGCGGGCTCCTACGAGCAGTACTTC. Translating gives CASSLAGSYEQYF.

This clone occurred a few times. CDR3 bases: TGCAGCGTTGAACCGGGGGGCACAGATACGCAGTATTTT. This encodes CSVEPGGTDTQYF. V is TRBV29-1 and J is TRBJ2-3, with D perhaps TRBD2 (6 bases). The CDR3 has 13 residues. CDR1 is SQVTM and CDR2 is ANQGSEA in the germline V gene. V lost 2 bases and J lost 1, with 7 bases in between.

The rearrangement joins TRBV19 to TRBJ2-5; 7 bases map to TRBD1. This CDR3 is 14 amino acids long. V gave up 2 bases and J gave up 1 base; unmatched junction bases: 1. Germline CDR1 LNHDA, CDR2 SQIVND (reference sequence). Written as DNA, the CDR3 is TGTGCCAGTAGTATAACAGGGGCCCAAGAGACCCAGTACTTC. Encoded protein: CASSITGAQETQYF.

The genes are TRBV4-1 and TRBJ2-1; possible D gene TRBD2, 5 bases. Germline V gives CDR1 MGHRA, CDR2 YSYEKL. V was trimmed by 4 bases and J by 7 bases, leaving 11 bases between them. The CDR3 is made up of 13 amino acids. The CDR3 sequence is CASSLLARNEQFF. In nucleotides, the CDR3 is TGCGCCAGCAGCCTCCTAGCCAGGAATGAGCAGTTCTTC.

The chain recombines TRBV11-1 with TRBJ2-7; weak D call: TRBD1 (6 bases). The V gene lost 1 base and the J gene lost 2 bases, with 9 bases spanning the gap. CDR3 size: 14 residues. Germline V gene data show CDR1 as SGHAT and CDR2 as FQDESV (reference sequence). As DNA, the CDR3 is TGTGCCAGCAGCTTAGGACAGGAGACCTACGAGCAGTACTTC. Translated: CASSLGQETYEQYF.

The genes are TRBV27 and TRBJ2-7; the D gene is possibly TRBD1 (6 bases). Germline V gene lookup returns CDR1 MNHEY and CDR2 SMNVEV (reference sequence). The CDR3 contains 16 residues. Trimming left V 0 bases short and J 4 bases short, with 16 bases between. In nucleotides, the CDR3 is TGTGCCAGCAGTTTATCCAGGGGCTCGGTGTGGTACGAGCAGTACTTC. Amino acids: CASSLSRGSVWYEQYF.

The J gene is TRBJ2-7, the V gene TRBV9; 8 nucleotides line up with TRBD2. CDR3 length: 15 amino acids. Germline V CDR1 and CDR2: SGDLS, YYNGEE. V shed 4 bases, J shed 2 bases, and the junction held 8 bases outside the gene matches. Written as DNA, the CDR3 is TGTGCCAGCAGCCGGGGAGCGGGGGCCCCCTACGAGCAGTACTTC. It codes for CASSRGAGAPYEQYF.

This clone was observed once. The chain uses TRBV11-3 and TRBJ2-7; 8 nucleotides match TRBD2. Germline V gene sequence: CDR1 SGHNT, CDR2 YENEEA. Germline trimming cut 1 base from V and 3 bases from J; bases unmatched to any gene: 2. This CDR3 is 14 amino acids long. The chain's CDR3 is CASSLGSGVYEQYF. The DNA for the CDR3 is TGTGCCAGCAGCTTAGGTAGCGGGGTCTACGAGCAGTACTTC. Variable domain in full (rest from reference TRBV11-3 and TRBJ2-7): EAGVVQSPRYKIIEKKQPVAFWCNPISGHNTLYWYLQNLGQGPELLIRYENEEAVDDSQLPKDRFSAERLKGVDSTLKIQPAELGDSAVYLCASSLGSGVYEQYFGPGTRLTVT.